These T cell receptor beta chains were read from a single sample in a study of Graves' ophthalmopathy and Graves' hyperthyroidism. TCRdb ran MiXCR on the multiplex PCR reads and lists one entry per CDR3 protein. Of about 620,000 distinct CDR3 sequences in the sample, 20% to 25% were seen once. Sequenced: peripheral blood. All receptors come from a young woman with stable Graves' hyperthyroidism. Some clones in this sample may be carry-over from other donors' samples. Each CDR3 is given with its conserved first and last residue. The D gene is left open where the match is weak. Clone size appears in some rows only: once, few, many, or a class for an expanded clone.

d_call j_call clone_size v_call cdr3_aa cdr3_nt
. TRBJ1-1 many TRBV28 CASRLNTEAFF TGTGCCAGCAGATTAAACACTGAAGCTTTCTTT
TRBD1 TRBJ2-2 few TRBV6-1 CASSQDRGRNQELFF TGTGCCAGCAGCCAAGACAGGGGGCGGAATCAGGAGCTGTTTTTT
TRBD2 TRBJ2-2 few TRBV10-2 CASKEGLATGELFF TGCGCCAGCAAGGAGGGACTAGCAACCGGGGAGCTGTTTTTT
. TRBJ1-3 . TRBV28 CASTNGLNSGNTIYF TGTGCCAGCACCAACGGGCTTAACTCTGGAAACACCATATATTTT
. TRBJ2-2 many TRBV12-3/TRBV12-4 CASSPGTRGTGELFF TGTGCCAGCAGCCCAGGGACACGGGGCACCGGGGAGCTGTTTTTT
TRBD1 TRBJ2-7 many TRBV6-2/TRBV6-3 CASSVRDRGFVLTWEQYF TGTGCCAGCAGCGTCCGGGACAGGGGCTTCGTTTTGACCTGGGAGCAGTACTTC
. TRBJ1-5 . TRBV6-5 CASSFQGRKNQPQHF TGTGCCAGCAGTTTCCAGGGGAGGAAGAATCAGCCCCAGCATTTT
. TRBJ1-5 many TRBV7-8 CASSPVGSNQPQHF TGTGCCAGCAGCCCTGTTGGTAGCAATCAGCCCCAGCATTTT
. TRBJ1-2 many TRBV12-3/TRBV12-4 CASRSGGGAGVGYTF TGTGCCAGCAGATCGGGCGGAGGCGCCGGGGTTGGCTACACCTTC
. TRBJ2-5 many TRBV12-3/TRBV12-4 CASSQTGAGSETQYF TGTGCCAGCAGTCAAACCGGGGCAGGGTCAGAGACCCAGTACTTC
. TRBJ2-4 many TRBV12-3/TRBV12-4 CASSLKGQGVAKNIQYF TGTGCCAGCAGTTTAAAGGGGCAGGGCGTAGCCAAAAACATTCAGTACTTC
TRBD1 TRBJ1-1 many TRBV13 CASSSGQGGNTEAFF TGTGCCAGCAGCAGCGGACAGGGCGGGAACACTGAAGCTTTCTTT
. TRBJ2-2 many TRBV29-1 CSVVGQANTGELFF TGCAGCGTTGTAGGCCAGGCGAACACCGGGGAGCTGTTTTTT
TRBD2 TRBJ2-5 many TRBV12-3/TRBV12-4 CASSLTLAGAGETQYF TGTGCCAGCAGTTTAACCCTAGCGGGGGCAGGAGAGACCCAGTACTTC
. TRBJ2-7 . TRBV12-3/TRBV12-4 CASGLGGEQYF TGTGCCAGCGGGTTGGGCGGCGAGCAGTACTTC
. TRBJ2-7 many TRBV9 CASSVLYNSMEQYF TGTGCCAGCAGCGTTCTCTATAATTCTATGGAGCAGTACTTC
TRBD1 TRBJ1-4 . TRBV6-1 CASSEEEGRGWEKLFF TGTGCCAGCAGTGAAGAGGAAGGCAGGGGGTGGGAAAAACTGTTTTTT
. TRBJ1-2 . TRBV7-2 CASSWHTGPYGYTF TGTGCCAGCAGCTGGCACACAGGGCCCTATGGCTACACCTTC
. TRBJ1-2 many TRBV18 CASSPDSMAYGYTF TGTGCCAGCTCACCAGACTCAATGGCCTATGGCTACACCTTC
. TRBJ2-4 many TRBV18 CASSGQLAKNIQYF TGTGCCAGCTCTGGGCAACTAGCCAAAAACATTCAGTACTTC
. TRBJ2-2 . TRBV30 CAWSVLGGANTGELFF TGTGCCTGGAGTGTTCTAGGCGGGGCAAACACCGGGGAGCTGTTTTTT
TRBD2 TRBJ2-5 . TRBV10-3 CAISVGGEGETQYF TGTGCCATCAGTGTTGGAGGGGAGGGAGAGACCCAGTACTTC
. TRBJ1-5 many TRBV12-5 CASGLISGRSQHF TGTGCTAGTGGTTTGATTTCCGGACGGTCCCAGCATTTT
. TRBJ1-2 . TRBV20-1 CSASARGYGYTF TGCAGTGCTAGCGCCCGGGGGTATGGCTACACCTTC
. TRBJ2-4 . TRBV24-1 CATSTGSRDIQYF TGTGCCACCAGCACCGGATCTCGGGACATTCAGTACTTC
. TRBJ2-7 many TRBV10-3 CAISDGGNYEQYF TGTGCCATCAGTGACGGAGGGAACTACGAGCAGTACTTC
TRBD1 TRBJ1-5 many TRBV20-1 CSAQGTGRGQPQHF TGCAGTGCTCAGGGGACAGGAAGGGGTCAGCCCCAGCATTTT
TRBD1 TRBJ1-1 many TRBV6-1 CASKQGDISAEAFF TGTGCCAGCAAACAGGGGGATATTAGCGCTGAAGCTTTCTTT
. TRBJ2-6 . TRBV15 CATSRDGRSGANVLTF TGTGCCACCAGCAGAGATGGCAGGTCTGGGGCCAACGTCCTGACTTTC
TRBD1 TRBJ1-3 many TRBV12-3/TRBV12-4 CASSKDRGTGNTIYF TGTGCCAGCAGTAAGGACAGGGGAACAGGAAACACCATATATTTT
TRBD2 TRBJ2-2 . TRBV3-1 CASSQEPSGGASNTGELFF TGTGCCAGCAGCCAAGAGCCTAGCGGGGGGGCATCGAACACCGGGGAGCTGTTTTTT
TRBD2 TRBJ2-2 many TRBV30 CAWSVLAFTGELFF TGTGCCTGGAGTGTACTAGCGTTCACCGGGGAGCTGTTTTTT
TRBD2 TRBJ2-7 . TRBV6-5 CASSYGGGGGEQYF TGTGCCAGCAGTTATGGCGGGGGTGGTGGTGAGCAGTACTTC
TRBD1 TRBJ1-1 many TRBV29-1 CSVDGDRGLTEAFF TGCAGCGTTGATGGGGACAGGGGGCTTACTGAAGCTTTCTTT
. TRBJ1-6 few TRBV6-1 CASRRGGYNSPLHF TGTGCCAGCCGGAGAGGGGGTTATAATTCACCCCTCCACTTT
TRBD1 TRBJ2-5 many TRBV4-1 CASSQTGGETQYF TGCGCCAGCAGCCAGACAGGGGGGGAGACCCAGTACTTC
. TRBJ1-1 few TRBV30 CAWIGGQLEAFF TGTGCCTGGATCGGAGGTCAACTTGAAGCTTTCTTT
. TRBJ1-1 once TRBV19 CASSIMDMNTEAFF TGTGCCAGTAGTATCATGGACATGAACACTGAAGCTTTCTTT
. TRBJ1-6 . TRBV30 CAWSVGVTNSPLHF TGTGCCTGGAGTGTAGGGGTAACTAATTCACCCCTCCACTTT
. TRBJ2-5 . TRBV6-2/TRBV6-3 CASTTSGETQYF TGTGCCAGCACCACAAGTGGTGAGACCCAGTACTTC
TRBD2 TRBJ2-7 . TRBV6-1 CASSSTSGVAYEQYF TGTGCCAGCAGCTCGACCAGCGGGGTTGCCTACGAGCAGTACTTC
TRBD1 TRBJ2-5 many TRBV2 CASSEAGTGLQETQYF TGTGCCAGCAGTGAAGCCGGGACAGGGTTGCAAGAGACCCAGTACTTC
. TRBJ2-2 many TRBV25-1 CASSETRSNTGELFF TGTGCCAGCAGTGAAACCCGATCGAACACCGGGGAGCTGTTTTTT
. TRBJ2-7 many TRBV12-3/TRBV12-4 CASSLGGVNSYEQYF TGTGCCAGCAGTTTAGGGGGGGTGAACTCCTACGAGCAGTACTTC
TRBD1 TRBJ1-2 many TRBV27 CASSTGQGPNYGYTF TGTGCCAGCAGTACCGGACAGGGACCTAACTATGGCTACACCTTC
TRBD2 TRBJ2-5 many TRBV7-2 CASASGSTKETQYF TGTGCCAGCGCTAGCGGGTCAACTAAAGAGACCCAGTACTTC
TRBD2 TRBJ2-2 . TRBV28 CASRERGPDTGELFF TGTGCCAGCAGGGAGCGGGGGCCGGACACCGGGGAGCTGTTTTTT
. TRBJ1-2 . TRBV12-3/TRBV12-4 CASSLMVGANYGYTF TGTGCCAGCAGTTTAATGGTAGGGGCTAACTATGGCTACACCTTC
. TRBJ1-2 . TRBV3-1 CASSQGNGYTF TGTGCCAGCAGCCAGGGAAATGGCTACACCTTC
TRBD2 TRBJ2-7 . TRBV12-3/TRBV12-4 CASSHGLAREQYF TGTGCCAGCAGTCACGGACTAGCGAGGGAGCAGTACTTC